This entry concerns a single T cell receptor beta chain. Antigen: not known. The data are from a study of cytomegalovirus exposure and HLA in healthy donors. General study findings and limits: CMV serostatus alone was available as immune exposure information. Within an earlier analysis, most TCR beta V segments proved productive either about 87% or about 30% of the time. As was reported, the HLA-A and HLA-B alleles of most subjects were accurately predicted from TCR beta sequences.

The CDR3 sequence is 13 residues long. Trimming took off 3 bases at V and 8 bases at J, with 11 bases between the two ends. Germline CDR1 reads MDHEN; CDR2 reads SYDVKM. The PCR made use of 60 Vbeta and 13 Jbeta primers. Original data processing: The authors later counted about 80 million unique TCR beta chains, 9.5 million to 11 million of them shared. Some clones are missing from TCRdb's copy, which holds only in-frame ones; the method was immunoSEQ multiplex PCR. From that table come the V and J calls and clone size; the DNA was used to work out D and trimming. Here the sample spans roughly 190,000 clones, 60% to 85% being singletons.

V gene TRBV28 combines with J gene TRBJ2-4, with a weak D call TRBD2 (5 bases). This receptor was taken from a female donor in good health and CMV-seronegative. The sample comprised PBMCs. CDR3: CASSFGGLDIQYF. CDR3 nucleotides: TGTGCCAGCAGTTTTGGAGGTTTGGACATTCAGTACTTC.